The T cell receptor (beta chain) described here comes from a study of metastatic and nonmetastatic thyroid tumors. Study context: From malignant and benign thyroid patients, repertoires in blood and in tumor or nodule tissue were compared.

This clone was picked up many times. TCRdb re-analyzed the PCR reads through MiXCR. The data show 90,000 or so clones, around 7.8% seen once. The CDR3 loop spans 14 amino acids. The V end was cut by 6 bases, the J end by 4 bases, with 15 bases between. Thyroid surgery was preceded by no treatment in any patient. The sequence came from a female donor with papillary thyroid cancer or a benign thyroid nodule (not recorded which). Some clones in this sample may be carry-over from other donors' samples. Sequencing used blood. V and J are TRBV12-3 or TRBV12-4 and TRBJ1-2, with D possibly being TRBD1 (6 bases). CDR3 in amino acids: CASSLDGTTYGYTF. The CDR3 coding sequence is TGTGCCAGCAGCCTAGATGGGACAACCTATGGCTACACCTTC.